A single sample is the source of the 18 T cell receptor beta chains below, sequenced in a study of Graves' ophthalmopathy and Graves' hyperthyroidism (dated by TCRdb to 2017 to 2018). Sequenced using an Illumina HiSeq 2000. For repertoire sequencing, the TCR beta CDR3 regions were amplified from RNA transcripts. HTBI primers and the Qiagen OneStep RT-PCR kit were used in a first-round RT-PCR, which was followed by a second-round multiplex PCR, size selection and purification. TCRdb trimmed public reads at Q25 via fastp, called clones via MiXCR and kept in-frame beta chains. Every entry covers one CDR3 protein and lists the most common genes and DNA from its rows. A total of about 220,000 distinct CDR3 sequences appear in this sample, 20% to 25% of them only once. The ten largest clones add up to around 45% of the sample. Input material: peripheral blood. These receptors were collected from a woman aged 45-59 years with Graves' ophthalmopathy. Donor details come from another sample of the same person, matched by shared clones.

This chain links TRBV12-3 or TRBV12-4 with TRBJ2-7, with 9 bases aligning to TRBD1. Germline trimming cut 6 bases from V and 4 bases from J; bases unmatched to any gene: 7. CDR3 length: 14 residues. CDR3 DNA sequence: TGTGCCAGCAGCACCGGGACAGGGAATTACGAGCAGTACTTC. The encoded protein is CASSTGTGNYEQYF.

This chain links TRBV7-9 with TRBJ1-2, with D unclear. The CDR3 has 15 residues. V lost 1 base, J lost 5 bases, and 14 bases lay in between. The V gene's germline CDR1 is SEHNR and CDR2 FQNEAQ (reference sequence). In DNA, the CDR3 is TGTGCCAGCAGCTTAGAGGTAGGAACTAGGTATGGCTACACCTTC. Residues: CASSLEVGTRYGYTF.

The CDR3 DNA reads as TGTGCCAGCAGTGAATCCCTAGCGGGAGTCACCTACGAGCAGTACTTC. The encoded protein is CASSESLAGVTYEQYF. V gene TRBV6-1 combines with J gene TRBJ2-7; 10 bases match TRBD2. V lost 2 bases to trimming and J lost 2 bases; unmatched junction nucleotides: 6. The germline CDR1 and CDR2 sequences are MNHNS and SASEGT. This CDR3 region has 16 residues.

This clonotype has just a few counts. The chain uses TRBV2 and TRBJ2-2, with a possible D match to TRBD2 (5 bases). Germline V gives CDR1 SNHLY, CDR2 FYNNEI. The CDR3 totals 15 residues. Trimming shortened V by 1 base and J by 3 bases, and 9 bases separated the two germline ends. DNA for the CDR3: TGTGCCAGCAGTGAAGGGCTAGCCCACACCGGGGAGCTGTTTTTT. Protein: CASSEGLAHTGELFF.

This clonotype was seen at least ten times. The CDR3 here is CASSLQGVGANVLTF. Written as DNA, the CDR3 is TGTGCCAGCAGCTTACAGGGGGTCGGGGCCAACGTCCTGACTTTC. V and J are TRBV6-5 and TRBJ2-6; 8 bases are shared with TRBD1. CDR3 size: 15 residues. CDR1 and CDR2 (germline): MNHEY, SVGAGI. With V trimmed by 6 bases and J by 4 bases, 5 bases remained unmatched.

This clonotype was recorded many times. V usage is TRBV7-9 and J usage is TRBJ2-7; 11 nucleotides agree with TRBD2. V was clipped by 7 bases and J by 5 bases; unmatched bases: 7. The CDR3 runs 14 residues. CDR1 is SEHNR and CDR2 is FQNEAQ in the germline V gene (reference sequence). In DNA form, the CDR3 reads TGTGCCAGCACGGTAGCGGGAGGGAACAACGAGCAGTACTTC. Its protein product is CASTVAGGNNEQYF.

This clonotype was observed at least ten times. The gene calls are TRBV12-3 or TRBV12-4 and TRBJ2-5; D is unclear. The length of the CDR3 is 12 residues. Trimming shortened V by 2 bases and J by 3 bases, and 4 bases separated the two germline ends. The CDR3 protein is CASSLTEETQYF. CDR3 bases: TGTGCCAGCAGTTTAACGGAAGAGACCCAGTACTTC.

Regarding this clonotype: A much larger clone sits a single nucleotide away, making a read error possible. CDR3 sequence reads: CASSDGRHHGYTF. DNA of the CDR3: TGTGCCAGCAGCGACGGACGGCACCATGGCTACACCTTC. The chain is built from TRBV6-1 and TRBJ1-2; no clear D. V was clipped by 6 bases and J by 6 bases, with 14 bases between them. Germline V gene sequence: CDR1 MNHNS, CDR2 SASEGT. This CDR3 is built from 13 residues.

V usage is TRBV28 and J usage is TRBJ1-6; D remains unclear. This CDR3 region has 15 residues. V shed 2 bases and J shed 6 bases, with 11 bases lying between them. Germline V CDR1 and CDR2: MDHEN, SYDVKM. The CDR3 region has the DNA TGTGCCAGCAGTTTAGTTCCCGGATTTAATTCACCCCTCCACTTT. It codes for CASSLVPGFNSPLHF.

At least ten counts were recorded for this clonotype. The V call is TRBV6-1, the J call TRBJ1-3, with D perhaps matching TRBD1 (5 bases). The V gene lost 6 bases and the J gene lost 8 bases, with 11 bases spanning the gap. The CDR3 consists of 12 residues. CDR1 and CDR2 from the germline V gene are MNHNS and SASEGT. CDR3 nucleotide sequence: TGTGCCAGCAGGCAGGGTGGGGACACCATATATTTT. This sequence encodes CASRQGGDTIYF.

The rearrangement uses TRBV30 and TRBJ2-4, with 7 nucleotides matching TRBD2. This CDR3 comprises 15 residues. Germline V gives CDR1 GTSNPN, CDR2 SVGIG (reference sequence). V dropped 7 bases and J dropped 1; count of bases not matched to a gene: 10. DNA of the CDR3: TGTGCCTACGGACCGACCGGGAGGGCCAAAAACATTCAGTACTTC. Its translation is CAYGPTGRAKNIQYF.

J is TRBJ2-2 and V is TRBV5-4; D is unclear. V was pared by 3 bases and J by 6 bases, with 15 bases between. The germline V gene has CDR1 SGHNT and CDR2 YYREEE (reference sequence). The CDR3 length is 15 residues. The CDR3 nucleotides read TGTGCCAGCAGCTACCCGACCCCCTTGGCCGGGGAGCTGTTTTTT. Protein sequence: CASSYPTPLAGELFF. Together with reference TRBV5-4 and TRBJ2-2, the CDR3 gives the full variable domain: ETGVTQSPTHLIKTRGQQVTLRCSSQSGHNTVSWYQQALGQGPQFIFQYYREEENGRGNFPPRFSGLQFPNYSSELNVNALELDDSALYLCASSYPTPLAGELFFGEGSRLTVL.

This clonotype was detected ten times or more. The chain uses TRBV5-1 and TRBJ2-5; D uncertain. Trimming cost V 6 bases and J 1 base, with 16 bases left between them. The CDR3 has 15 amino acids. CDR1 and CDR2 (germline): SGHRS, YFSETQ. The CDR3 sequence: CASTPFNYLQETQYF. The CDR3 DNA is TGCGCCAGCACCCCGTTTAACTACCTCCAAGAGACCCAGTACTTC.

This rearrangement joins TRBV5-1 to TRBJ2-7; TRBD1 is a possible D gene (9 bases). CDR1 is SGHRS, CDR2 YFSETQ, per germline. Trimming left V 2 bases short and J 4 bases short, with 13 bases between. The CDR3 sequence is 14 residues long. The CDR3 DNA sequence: TGCGCCAGCAGCTTTAGCGGGACAGGGTACGAGCAGTACTTC. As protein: CASSFSGTGYEQYF.

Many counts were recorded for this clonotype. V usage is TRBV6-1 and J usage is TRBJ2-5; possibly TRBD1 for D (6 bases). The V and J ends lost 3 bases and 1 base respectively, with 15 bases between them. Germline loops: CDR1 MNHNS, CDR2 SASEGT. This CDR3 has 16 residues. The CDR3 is CASSDHLGRGQETQYF. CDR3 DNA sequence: TGTGCCAGCAGTGATCACTTGGGCAGGGGCCAAGAGACCCAGTACTTC.

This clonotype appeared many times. As DNA, the CDR3 is TGTGCCAGCAGTCAAAGGACTAGTCAAGGCGAGACCCAGTACTTC. It codes for CASSQRTSQGETQYF. The chain carries TRBV2 and TRBJ2-5; 7 bases are a match to TRBD2. CDR3 length: 15 residues. With 5 bases clipped from V and 5 bases from J, the junction kept 11 bases outside the gene matches. From germline, CDR1 is SNHLY and CDR2 FYNNEI.

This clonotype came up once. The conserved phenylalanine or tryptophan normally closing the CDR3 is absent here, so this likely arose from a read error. CDR3 region: CASAKVGPIGFETQYS. The CDR3 coding sequence is TGTGCTAGTGCAAAGGTTGGTCCCATTGGGTTTGAGACCCAGTACTCC. This sequence joins TRBV12-5 and TRBJ2-5; D not resolved. The CDR3 extends over 16 amino acids. Germline V gives CDR1 LGHNT, CDR2 FRNRAP. Trimming pared 7 bases from V and 5 bases from J, leaving 23 bases between.

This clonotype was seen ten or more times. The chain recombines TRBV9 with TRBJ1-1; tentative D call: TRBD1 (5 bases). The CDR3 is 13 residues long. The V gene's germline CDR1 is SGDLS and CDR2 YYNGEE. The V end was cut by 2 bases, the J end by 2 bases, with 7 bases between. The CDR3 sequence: CASSVTVNTEAFF. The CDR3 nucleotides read TGTGCCAGCAGCGTGACAGTTAACACTGAAGCTTTCTTT.